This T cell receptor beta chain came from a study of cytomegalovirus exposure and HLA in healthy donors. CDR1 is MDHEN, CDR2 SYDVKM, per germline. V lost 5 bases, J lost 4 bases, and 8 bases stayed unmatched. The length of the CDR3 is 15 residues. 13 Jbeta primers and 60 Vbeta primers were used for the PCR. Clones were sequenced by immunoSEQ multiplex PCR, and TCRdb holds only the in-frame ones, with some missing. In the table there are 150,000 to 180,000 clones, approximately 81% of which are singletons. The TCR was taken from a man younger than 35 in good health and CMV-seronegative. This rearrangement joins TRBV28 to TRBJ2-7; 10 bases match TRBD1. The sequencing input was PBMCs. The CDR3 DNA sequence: TGTGCCAGCAGTCCGCCCGACAGGGGGCGATACGAGCAGTACTTC. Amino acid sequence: CASSPPDRGRYEQYF. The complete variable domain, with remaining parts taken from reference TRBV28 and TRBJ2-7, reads DVKVTQSSRYLVKRTGEKVFLECVQDMDHENMFWYRQDPGLGLRLIYFSYDVKMKEKGDIPEGYSVSREKKERFSLILESASTNQTSMYLCASSPPDRGRYEQYFGPGTRLTVT.